This T cell receptor beta chain appears in the sequencing data of a study of Ad26.COV2.S vaccination and SARS-CoV-2 variants. The wider study: Intramuscular Ad26.COV2.S at 5x10^10 or 1x10^11 viral particles.

Noted treatment: around 19 received Ad26.COV2.S at low or high dose, single or two shots; roughly 5 received placebo; per-sample allocation not given. On day 63 after the first injection, vaccine and placebo recipients gave samples. Wuhan-strain spike was delivered by a replication-incompetent Ad26 vector. CDR1 is LNHDA, CDR2 SQIVND, per germline (reference sequence). The CDR3 consists of 12 residues. Trimming removed 8 bases at V and 3 bases at J, with 10 bases between. Only in-frame clones appear in the TCRdb table, and some are missing; sequencing was by immunoSEQ multiplex PCR. The sample includes 350,000 to 500,000 clones, roughly nine tenths of them seen just once.

The V call is TRBV19, the J call TRBJ1-1, with D possibly matching TRBD1 (5 bases). The sequence derives from a person between 18 and 65 years old who received the Ad26.COV2.S COVID-19 vaccine or a placebo. The sequencing here drew on peripheral blood, taken in a trial of Ad26.COV2.S vaccine versus placebo. CDR3 sequence (DNA): TGTGCCAGTGGCCTCAGGGACACTGAAGCTTTCTTT. It codes for CASGLRDTEAFF.